The clone carrying this T cell receptor (beta chain) was found a few times. The data derive from a study of blood T cell repertoires in COVID-19. About the research overall: Donors in the United States, Italy and Spain gave samples during acute or convalescent COVID-19. T cells, B-cell-depleted T cells, or PBMCs provided the cDNA or gDNA that served as material.

CDR1 and CDR2 from the germline V gene are MNHEY and SVGEGT. V was clipped by 4 bases and J by 10 bases, with 17 bases between them. This CDR3 comprises 14 residues. Original methodology: Reference gene primer amplification in the assay estimated nucleated cell counts. The method was immunoSEQ multiplex PCR; TCRdb's version includes in-frame clones alone and lacks a portion of them. V and J calls and clone size are those listed in that table; D and trimming were worked out from the DNA. The sample lists over 250,000 clones, roughly 88% occurring once. This receptor was taken from a woman between 65 and 79 years old with acute or convalescent COVID-19. The genes are TRBV6-2 or TRBV6-3 and TRBJ2-1; tentative D call: TRBD2 (7 bases). The sequencing input was peripheral blood. The CDR3 DNA reads TGTGCCAGCAGTTTAGGACGAGGGGGAGGGGAGCAGTTCTTC. Protein product: CASSLGRGGGEQFF.